The 32 T cell receptor beta chains listed next were all sequenced from one sample in a study of metastatic and nonmetastatic thyroid tumors. TCRdb reprocessed the PCR reads via MiXCR. The sample consists of over 15,000 clones, about 13% of them appearing once. None of the patients had undergone any treatment ahead of thyroid surgery. The specimen was blood. The receptors were gathered from a female donor with papillary thyroid cancer or a benign thyroid nodule (not recorded which). Some clones in this sample may be carry-over from other donors' samples.

This clone was observed a handful of times. Sequence at one end of the junction differs from germline and may be a read error. This sample also contains other DNA sequences that code for the same CDR3. The genes are TRBV28 and TRBJ1-1; D gene unclear. This CDR3 region has 15 residues. Germline CDR1 is MDHEN and CDR2 is SYDVKM. The CDR3 DNA is TGTGCCAGCAGTTTAGTCGGCAGCCCTTCTAAGGGAGCTTTTTTC. Its protein product is CASSLVGSPSKGAFF. Full variable domain (outside the CDR3, taken from reference TRBV28 and TRBJ1-1): DVKVTQSSRYLVKRTGEKVFLECVQDMDHENMFWYRQDPGLGLRLIYFSYDVKMKEKGDIPEGYSVSREKKERFSLILESASTNQTSMYLCASSLVGSPSKGAFFGQGTRLTVV.

In this sample, this clone turned up many times. This chain uses TRBV6-4 with TRBJ2-1; 12 bases line up with TRBD2. The ends lost 4 bases at V and 5 bases at J; junction bases unmatched: 15. The germline CDR1 and CDR2 sequences are MRHNA and SNTAGT. This CDR3 comprises 19 residues. CDR3 nucleotide sequence: TGTGCCAGCAGTGCCGTGAGGGTGACTAGCGGGGGAAAAGACAATGAGCAGTTCTTC. Amino acid sequence: CASSAVRVTSGGKDNEQFF.

The chain is built from TRBV7-3 and TRBJ2-3, with 10 nucleotides matching TRBD2. The trim removed 3 bases at V and 5 bases at J, leaving 5 bases unmatched. Looked up from germline, CDR1 is SGHTA and CDR2 is FQGTGA. CDR3 length equals 15 residues. This chain's CDR3 is CASSFTSGILDTQYF. CDR3 nucleotide sequence: TGTGCCAGCAGCTTCACTAGCGGGATATTAGATACGCAGTATTTT.

The sample holds many counts of this clone. This sequence joins TRBV2 and TRBJ2-6; D possibly matches TRBD1 or TRBD2 (5 bases each). CDR3 length: 14 residues. Germline CDR1 SNHLY, CDR2 FYNNEI. Trimming stripped 6 bases from V and 3 bases from J, with 9 bases between. The CDR3 coding sequence is TGTGCCAGCAGCGGGGCCGGTGGGGCCAACGTCCTGACTTTC. Translating it yields CASSGAGGANVLTF.

This clone was detected only a few times. The rearrangement links TRBV20-1 to TRBJ2-5; 7 nucleotides agree with TRBD2. The J segment lost 5 bases and the V segment lost 6 bases, leaving 15 bases of the junction unmatched. Per the germline V gene, CDR1 is DFQATT and CDR2 is SNEGSKA (reference sequence). This CDR3 comprises 15 residues. In DNA form, the CDR3 reads TGCAGTGCCTCAGACTATAGACTAGCCAAGGAGACCCAGTACTTC. It codes for CSASDYRLAKETQYF.

This clone was counted ten times or more. This sequence joins TRBV19 and TRBJ2-5; weak D call: TRBD2 (5 bases). The CDR3 loop spans 14 amino acids. In germline, CDR1 is LNHDA, CDR2 SQIVND (reference sequence). V dropped 4 bases and J dropped 5 bases, with 14 bases sitting between them. This chain's CDR3 is CASSKVGVGETQYF. The CDR3 nucleotides read TGTGCCAGTAGTAAGGTGGGAGTGGGGGAGACCCAGTACTTC.

A note on this clone: This may be a read error, as it is one base from a much larger clone. This chain connects TRBV5-4 to TRBJ2-7; D perhaps matches TRBD1 (5 bases). CDR1 and CDR2 (germline): SGHNT, YYREEE (reference sequence). The ends were cut back, 9 bases at V and 0 bases at J, with 19 bases in the middle. The CDR3 sequence is 15 residues long. The DNA for the CDR3 is TGTGCCATCAGTCGATCGGACATCTACTCCTACGAGCAGTACTTC. Amino acid sequence: CAISRSDIYSYEQYF. The full variable domain, completed using reference TRBV5-4 and TRBJ2-7, is ETGVTQSPTHLIKTRGQQVTLRCSSQSGHNTVSWYQQALGQGPQFIFQYYREEENGRGNFPPRFSGLQFPNYSSELNVNALELDDSALYLCAISRSDIYSYEQYFGPGTRLTVT.

This clone has a count of ten or more. This clone may be a read error of a much larger clone one base away. The genes are TRBV12-3 or TRBV12-4 and TRBJ2-2; perhaps TRBD2 as D (6 bases). The CDR3 loop spans 14 amino acids. V was pared by 3 bases and J by 5 bases, with 10 bases between. CDR3 loop: CASSFFGGTGELFF. In DNA, the CDR3 is TGTGCCAGCAGTTTCTTTGGGGGGACCGGGGAGCTGTTTTTT.

At least ten counts were recorded for this clone. The chain joins TRBV7-8 to TRBJ1-2, with TRBD1 matching 8 bases. V shed 5 bases and J 6 bases; nucleotides not matched to a gene: 8. The CDR3 is made up of 14 amino acids. The germline V gene encodes CDR1 SGHVS and CDR2 FQNEAQ. CDR3 loop: CASSKDRVGDGYTF. CDR3 sequence (DNA): TGTGCCAGCAGCAAGGACAGGGTCGGAGATGGCTACACCTTC. The entire variable domain, with the rest obtained from reference TRBV7-8 and TRBJ1-2, is as follows: GAGVSQSPRYKVAKRGQDVALRCDPISGHVSLFWYQQALGQGPEFLTYFQNEAQLDKSGLPSDRFFAERPEGSVSTLKIQRTQQEDSAVYLCASSKDRVGDGYTFGSGTRLTVV.

This clone was counted ten times or more. The rearrangement links TRBV19 to TRBJ1-3; the D gene is possibly TRBD1 (5 bases). This CDR3 has 15 residues. Germline loops: CDR1 LNHDA, CDR2 SQIVND (reference sequence). V was trimmed by 3 bases and J by 2 bases, leaving 11 bases between them. The CDR3 spells CASSIWRGAGNTIYF. CDR3 nucleotide sequence: TGTGCCAGTAGTATCTGGCGGGGGGCTGGAAACACCATATATTTT.

This clone was seen ten or more times. The genes are TRBV3-1 and TRBJ1-1, with 8 nucleotides matching TRBD1. The CDR3 runs 14 residues. The germline V gene has CDR1 LGHDT and CDR2 YNNKEL (reference sequence). With 4 bases clipped from V and 3 bases from J, the junction kept 4 bases outside the gene matches. CDR3 sequence: CASSRVQGDTEAFF. The CDR3 coding sequence is TGTGCCAGCAGCCGCGTACAGGGGGACACTGAAGCTTTCTTT.

By share, this clone counts as medium-sized. Here the CDR3 DNA reads TGTGCCACCAGCAGAGGTGGTAACACTGAAGCTTTCTTT. Protein product: CATSRGGNTEAFF. The gene calls are TRBV15 and TRBJ1-1, with D hard to call. This CDR3 has 13 amino acids. Germline V gives CDR1 LNHNV, CDR2 YYDKDF (reference sequence). V lost 1 base, J lost 2 bases, and 5 bases lay in between.

This clone has a handful of counts. One end of the junction fails to match germline, which may point to a read error. V gene TRBV6-5 combines with J gene TRBJ2-2; D might be TRBD2 (6 bases). In germline, CDR1 is MNHEY, CDR2 SVGAGI. This CDR3 has 13 residues. CDR3 nucleotides: TGCGCCAGCAGTTACCGCCGCGGGGTGGAGCTGTTTTTT. Protein: CASSYRRGVELFF.

The gene calls are TRBV6-4 and TRBJ2-1; perhaps TRBD2 as D (6 bases). Per the germline V gene, CDR1 is MRHNA and CDR2 is SNTAGT. The CDR3 totals 15 residues. V lost 5 bases and J lost 4, with 15 bases in between. The CDR3 is CASSTVAGKYNEQFF. CDR3 bases: TGTGCCAGCAGTACAGTGGCGGGGAAATACAATGAGCAGTTCTTC.

This clone was detected a few times. The chain couples TRBV6-1 to TRBJ2-2; D is unclear. Germline CDR1 reads MNHNS; CDR2 reads SASEGT. The CDR3 runs 13 residues. The V end lost 7 bases, the J end lost 4 bases, and 10 bases lay between the germline ends. CDR3 loop: CASIGRSTGELFF. The CDR3 coding sequence is TGTGCCAGCATCGGAAGGAGCACCGGGGAGCTGTTTTTT.

This clone was recorded once. CDR3: CSARVPTGLESYGYTF. The CDR3 region has the DNA TGCAGTGCTCGGGTCCCGACAGGTCTGGAGAGCTATGGCTACACCTTC. The chain recombines TRBV20-1 with TRBJ1-2, with D tentatively TRBD1 (6 bases). Germline CDR1 DFQATT, CDR2 SNEGSKA (reference sequence). The V gene lost 5 bases and the J gene lost 4 bases, with 23 bases spanning the gap. CDR3 length: 16 residues.

The V gene is TRBV9, the J gene TRBJ1-1; D remains unclear. Germline lookup yields CDR1 SGDLS and CDR2 YYNGEE. Trimming shortened V by 4 bases and J by 8 bases, and 15 bases separated the two germline ends. This CDR3 is built from 13 residues. CDR3 in DNA: TGTGCCAGCAGCCTCCAGAGCGGAGGGGAAGCTTTCTTT. This translates into CASSLQSGGEAFF.

This clone counts as medium-sized. The gene calls are TRBV6-5 and TRBJ1-5, with D unclear. Germline CDR1 MNHEY, CDR2 SVGAGI. Trimming cost V 2 bases and J 7 bases, with 9 bases left between them. The CDR3 runs 13 residues. The CDR3 DNA reads TGTGCCAGCAGTTACCGGTTGAACCAGCCCCAGCATTTT. The encoded protein is CASSYRLNQPQHF.

This clone was seen many times. The V gene is TRBV11-2, the J gene TRBJ2-7; no clear D. The CDR3 is made up of 15 amino acids. V lost 1 base and J 1 base, leaving 11 bases between the germline ends. Germline CDR1 and CDR2: SGHAT and FQNNGV. CDR3 residues: CASSLGRMSSYEQYF. CDR3 nucleotide sequence: TGTGCCAGCAGCTTAGGTCGGATGTCGTCCTACGAGCAGTACTTC. Filled out from reference TRBV11-2 and TRBJ2-7, the complete variable domain reads EAGVAQSPRYKIIEKRQSVAFWCNPISGHATLYWYQQILGQGPKLLIQFQNNGVVDDSQLPKDRFSAERLKGVDSTLKIQPAKLEDSAVYLCASSLGRMSSYEQYFGPGTRLTVT.

This clone has more than one count but fewer than ten. A junction end diverges from the germline sequence, so it may reflect a read error. This chain uses TRBV28 with TRBJ2-5, with TRBD1 identical over 7 bases. Germline CDR1 is MDHEN and CDR2 is SYDVKM. The length of the CDR3 is 14 residues. This chain's CDR3 is CASMALQGRHTQYF. Written as DNA, the CDR3 is TGTGCCAGCATGGCATTACAGGGGAGACATACCCAGTACTTT.

This clone was recorded a few times. This may stem from a read error, because a much larger clone lies one nucleotide away. Other DNA sequences in this sample translate to the same CDR3. This chain uses TRBV29-1 with TRBJ1-2, with D tentatively TRBD1 (5 bases). Trimming took off 6 bases at V and 3 bases at J, with 17 bases between the two ends. The length of the CDR3 is 14 residues. Per germline, CDR1 SQVTM and CDR2 ANQGSEA. The DNA for the CDR3 is TGCAGCGTCCACCAGGGTGCGCCGGACTATGGCTACACCTTC. Amino acids: CSVHQGAPDYGYTF.

In this sample, this clone is medium-sized. The rearrangement links TRBV6-5 to TRBJ1-6; D might be TRBD1 (5 bases). This CDR3 is 14 amino acids long. V gave up 2 bases and J gave up 8 bases, with 10 bases separating them. Germline V gene sequence: CDR1 MNHEY, CDR2 SVGAGI. CDR3 amino acids: CASSYARQYSPLHF. The CDR3 region has the DNA TGTGCCAGCAGTTACGCCAGACAGTATTCACCCCTCCACTTT.

Points on this clone: Because it lacks the conserved phenylalanine or tryptophan at the end, this CDR3 is likely a read error. V is TRBV5-1 and J is TRBJ1-4, with unresolved D. The CDR3 totals 16 residues. V lost 1 base to trimming and J lost 0 bases, with 10 bases between them. From germline, CDR1 is SGHRS and CDR2 YFSETQ. DNA of the CDR3: TGCGCCAGCAGCTTGTTGGGCAGCACAACTAATGAAAAACTGTTTCTT. Protein sequence: CASSLLGSTTNEKLFL.

The rearrangement uses TRBV12-3 or TRBV12-4 and TRBJ1-5, with no clear D. The CDR3 has 12 residues. Trimming took off 5 bases at V and 3 bases at J, with 5 bases between the two ends. Here the CDR3 reads CASSVSNQPQHF. The CDR3 DNA sequence: TGTGCCAGCAGTGTGTCCAATCAGCCCCAGCATTTT.

This clone has ten or more counts. This rearrangement joins TRBV29-1 to TRBJ1-1; no definite D call. Germline CDR1 SQVTM, CDR2 ANQGSEA. The ends were cut back, 2 bases at V and 7 bases at J, with 8 bases in the middle. The length of the CDR3 is 11 residues. The CDR3 DNA follows: TGCAGCGTTGAAAGTAGAGGTGAAGCTTTCTTT. Protein: CSVESRGEAFF.

This clone is medium-sized (0.01 to 0.1%) within its sample. CDR3 in DNA: TGTGCCAGCAGTGATAAACTAGCGGAGGTGAATGAGCAGTTCTTC. Translated, it gives CASSDKLAEVNEQFF. This sequence joins TRBV6-1 and TRBJ2-1; the match to TRBD2 covers 8 bases. The germline V gene encodes CDR1 MNHNS and CDR2 SASEGT. The CDR3 extends over 15 amino acids. J was trimmed by 7 bases and V by 3 bases; bases with no gene match: 8.

This clone is labeled as medium-sized. This chain links TRBV12-3 or TRBV12-4 with TRBJ2-3, with unresolved D. This CDR3 region has 14 residues. Trimming took 7 bases from V and 2 from J, leaving 13 bases between them. The CDR3 DNA is TGTGCCAGCAATAACGGGCCATTCACAGATACGCAGTATTTT. Translation gives CASNNGPFTDTQYF.

This clone was counted at least ten times. Other DNA sequences of this sample code for an identical CDR3. This chain connects TRBV5-6 to TRBJ2-1; no reliable D call. Per the germline V gene, CDR1 is SGHDT and CDR2 is YYEEEE. The length of the CDR3 is 15 residues. V gave up 0 bases and J gave up 7 bases, with 14 bases separating them. This CDR3 reads CASSLVAGPFNEQFF. Here the CDR3 DNA reads TGTGCCAGCAGCTTGGTTGCTGGCCCCTTTAATGAGCAGTTCTTC. Drawing the rest from reference TRBV5-6 and TRBJ2-1, the complete variable domain is DAGVTQSPTHLIKTRGQQVTLRCSPKSGHDTVSWYQQALGQGPQFIFQYYEEEERQRGNFPDRFSGHQFPNYSSELNVNALLLGDSALYLCASSLVAGPFNEQFFGPGTRLTVL.

The V call is TRBV2, the J call TRBJ1-1, with a tentative D call TRBD1 (5 bases). Germline lookup yields CDR1 SNHLY and CDR2 FYNNEI. CDR3 length: 14 residues. The V end was cut by 6 bases, the J end by 0 bases, with 11 bases between. CDR3 residues: CASRGGRMNTEAFF. DNA of the CDR3: TGTGCCAGCAGGGGGGGTCGGATGAACACTGAAGCTTTCTTT.

This clone appeared many times. The rearrangement joins TRBV7-3 to TRBJ2-7, with 7 bases that match TRBD1. Germline CDR1 SGHTA, CDR2 FQGTGA. The CDR3 extends over 13 amino acids. V shed 5 bases and J 6 bases; nucleotides not matched to a gene: 7. The DNA of the CDR3 is TGTGCCAGCAGCCGCTGGACAGGAAGCGAGCAGTACTTC. It specifies CASSRWTGSEQYF.

There are a few counts of this clone. The chain combines TRBV24-1 with TRBJ2-7; no reliable D call. V shed 6 bases and J shed 0 bases, with 8 bases lying between them. This CDR3 region has 13 residues. CDR1 and CDR2 (germline): KGHDR, SFDVKD. The DNA of the CDR3 is TGTGCCACCAGTTTATCCAGCTCCTACGAGCAGTACTTC. It encodes CATSLSSSYEQYF.

This clone appeared a few times. The chain recombines TRBV2 with TRBJ2-7, with no clear D. Germline V CDR1 and CDR2: SNHLY, FYNNEI. V lost 10 bases and J 0 bases, leaving 19 bases between the germline ends. This CDR3 is 15 amino acids long. CDR3 amino acids: CAISDVSAISYEQYF. The DNA of the CDR3 is TGTGCCATTAGTGATGTATCGGCGATCTCCTACGAGCAGTACTTC.